In its sample, the clone carrying this TCR beta chain was seen once. The V gene end was trimmed by 3 bases and the J gene end by 0 bases; junction bases not matched to a gene: 4. Germline-derived CDR1 and CDR2 are KGHSH and LQKENI. This CDR3 contains 15 residues. This sample is drawn from a study of blood T cell repertoires in COVID-19. The authors' processing: Estimation of nucleated cell counts relied on the amplification of reference gene primers. Produced via immunoSEQ multiplex PCR; TCRdb's table is partial and in-frame only. V, J and clone size reflect that table, while D and trimming were determined from the DNA. Of 200,000 to 250,000 clones in the sample, more than 75% were seen once.

Sample: peripheral blood. This clonotype was sampled from a young woman who had recovered from COVID-19. This rearrangement joins TRBV18 to TRBJ2-7; 8 nucleotides align to TRBD1. The CDR3 DNA reads as TGTGCCAGCTCACCGACAGGGGCCTTCTCCTACGAGCAGTACTTC. Its translation is CASSPTGAFSYEQYF.